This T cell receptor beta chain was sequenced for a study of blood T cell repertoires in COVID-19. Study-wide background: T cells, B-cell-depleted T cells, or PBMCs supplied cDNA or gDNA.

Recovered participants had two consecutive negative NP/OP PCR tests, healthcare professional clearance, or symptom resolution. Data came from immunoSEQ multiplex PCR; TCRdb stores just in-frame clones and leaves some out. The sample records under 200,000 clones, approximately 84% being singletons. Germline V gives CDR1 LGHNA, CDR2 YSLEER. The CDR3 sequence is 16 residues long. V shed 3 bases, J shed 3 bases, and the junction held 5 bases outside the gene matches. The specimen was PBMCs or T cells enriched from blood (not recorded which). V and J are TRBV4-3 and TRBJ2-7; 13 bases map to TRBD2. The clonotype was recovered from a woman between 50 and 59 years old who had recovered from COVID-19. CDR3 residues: CASSHDGTSGDYEQYF. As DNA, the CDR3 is TGCGCCAGCAGCCACGATGGGACTAGCGGGGACTACGAGCAGTACTTC.